A selection of T cell receptor beta chains follows, all from one sample in a study of T cells after posttransplantation cyclophosphamide. Repertoires were generated with immunoSEQ multiplex PCR, while TCRdb's copy carries only in-frame clones and drops some. The table includes around 20,000 clones, 98% detected once. Sequencing input: naive CD4+ T cells sorted from PBMCs. The receptor source for this set is a man aged 35 to 55 in good health, CMV-negative, and a related stem cell transplant donor. CDR3s include the opening cysteine and the closing phenylalanine or tryptophan. D genes are given only for firm matches. Rows may omit the clone size; those that give it use once, few, many or a size class.

clone size	D gene	V gene	J gene	CDR3 protein	CDR3 DNA
once	TRBD1	TRBV30	TRBJ1-5	CAWRGPGQNQPQHF	TGTGCCTGGAGGGGGCCGGGACAGAATCAGCCCCAGCATTTT
-	-	TRBV28	TRBJ2-7	CASNGGLYAQYF	TGTGCCAGCAACGGGGGACTCTACGCGCAGTACTTC
once	TRBD1	TRBV5-1	TRBJ2-3	CASSLQGMGTDTQYF	TGCGCCAGCAGCTTACAGGGGATGGGAACAGATACGCAGTATTTT
-	TRBD1	TRBV2	TRBJ2-5	CASRRDRQETQYF	TGTGCCAGCAGGCGGGACAGGCAAGAGACCCAGTACTTC
-	TRBD1	TRBV5-8	TRBJ1-2	CASSLSGTGVGYTF	TGTGCCAGCAGCTTGTCTGGAACAGGGGTTGGCTACACCTTC
once	-	TRBV6-5	TRBJ2-7	CASIPRSQLYEQYF	TGTGCCAGCATCCCCCGGAGTCAACTATACGAGCAGTACTTC
-	TRBD1	TRBV6-5	TRBJ2-7	CASSWDSSYEQYF	TGTGCCAGCAGTTGGGACAGCTCCTACGAGCAGTACTTC
-	-	TRBV19	TRBJ1-5	CASSLPQGQGTNQPQHF	TGTGCCAGTAGCCTTCCCCAAGGGCAGGGCACCAATCAGCCCCAGCATTTT
-	-	TRBV30	TRBJ2-7	CAWTKTAIGYEQYF	TGTGCCTGGACCAAGACAGCAATTGGTTACGAGCAGTACTTC
-	TRBD2	TRBV7-2	TRBJ2-3	CASSHRLAGGVTDTQYF	TGTGCCAGCAGCCACCGACTAGCGGGAGGGGTAACAGATACGCAGTATTTT